These T cell receptor beta chains were read from a single sample in a study of T-cell memory formation after mild COVID-19. TCRdb re-called the 5' RACE reads through MiXCR, storing one row per CDR3 protein. Among around 510,000 distinct CDR3 sequences, roughly 20% were seen once, and the ten largest hold approximately 8%. Sequencing was carried out using PBMCs or a T cell subset sorted from them (not recorded which). The receptor source for this set is an adult woman who had mild COVID-19 (a few samples of this study predate the infection). Cell type and time point are not known. Both conserved end residues are part of each CDR3. Each record gives: J gene, clone size, V gene, D gene, CDR3 length, CDR3 protein, CDR3 DNA. The D gene is left open where the match is weak. Not every row has a clone size; where given, it reads once, few, many or a size class.

J: TRBJ1-2
size: few
V: TRBV5-1
D: TRBD1
length: 13
CDR3: CASSAGTGPGYTF
DNA: TGCGCCAGCAGCGCCGGGACAGGGCCTGGCTACACCTTC

J: TRBJ1-2
size: few
V: TRBV20-1
D: TRBD1
length: 14
CDR3: CSALHRDRDYGYTF
DNA: TGCAGTGCACTGCACCGGGACAGGGACTATGGCTACACCTTC

J: TRBJ1-6
size: NA
V: TRBV5-5
D: NA
length: 15
CDR3: CASSLERGNNSPLHF
DNA: TGTGCCAGCAGCTTGGAACGGGGCAATAATTCACCCCTCCACTTT

J: TRBJ1-1
size: few
V: TRBV6-5
D: TRBD1
length: 15
CDR3: CASSGDSSGGTEAFF
DNA: TGTGCCAGCAGTGGCGATTCTTCAGGGGGCACTGAAGCTTTCTTT

J: TRBJ2-7
size: few
V: TRBV2
D: NA
length: 13
CDR3: CASSEGSSYEQYF
DNA: TGTGCCAGCAGTGAAGGTAGCAGCTACGAGCAGTACTTC

J: TRBJ1-6
size: NA
V: TRBV10-3
D: TRBD1
length: 12
CDR3: CAISGQGRPLHF
DNA: TGTGCCATCAGTGGACAGGGGCGCCCCCTCCACTTT

J: TRBJ2-3
size: many
V: TRBV5-6
D: TRBD2
length: 14
CDR3: CASSQGLATDTQYF
DNA: TGTGCCAGCAGCCAGGGACTAGCGACAGATACGCAGTATTTT

J: TRBJ2-7
size: NA
V: TRBV19
D: TRBD2
length: 18
CDR3: CASSIEGGLAGNTYEQYF
DNA: TGTGCCAGTAGTATAGAGGGGGGACTAGCGGGAAACACCTACGAGCAGTACTTC

J: TRBJ1-1
size: NA
V: TRBV5-5
D: NA
length: 15
CDR3: CASSLLGGAVTEAFF
DNA: TGTGCCAGCAGCTTGCTTGGGGGCGCGGTCACTGAAGCTTTCTTT

J: TRBJ2-3
size: NA
V: TRBV18
D: TRBD2
length: 15
CDR3: CASSPRTSGVDTQYF
DNA: TGTGCCAGCTCACCCCGGACTAGCGGGGTCGATACGCAGTATTTT

J: TRBJ2-6
size: few
V: TRBV14
D: TRBD1
length: 19
CDR3: CASSQVPGQSFSGANVLTF
DNA: TGTGCCAGCAGCCAAGTGCCGGGACAGTCTTTCTCTGGGGCCAACGTCCTGACTTTC